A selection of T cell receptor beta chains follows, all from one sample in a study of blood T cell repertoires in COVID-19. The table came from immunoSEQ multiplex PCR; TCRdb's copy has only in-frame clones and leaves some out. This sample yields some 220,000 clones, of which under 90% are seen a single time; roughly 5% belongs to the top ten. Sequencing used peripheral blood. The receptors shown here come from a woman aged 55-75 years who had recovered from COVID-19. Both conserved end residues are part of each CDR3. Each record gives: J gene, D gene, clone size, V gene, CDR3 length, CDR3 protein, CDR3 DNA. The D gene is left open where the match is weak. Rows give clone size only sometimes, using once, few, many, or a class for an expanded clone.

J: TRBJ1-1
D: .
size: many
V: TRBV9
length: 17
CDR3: CASSVGGRAGFNTEAFF
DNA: TGTGCCAGCAGCGTAGGAGGTCGGGCGGGCTTTAACACTGAAGCTTTCTTT

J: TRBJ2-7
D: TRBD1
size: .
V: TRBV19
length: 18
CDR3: CASSHRDRVPIFRYEQYF
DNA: TGTGCCAGTAGTCACCGGGACAGGGTACCAATTTTTCGCTACGAGCAGTACTTC

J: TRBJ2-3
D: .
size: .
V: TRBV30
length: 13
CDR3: CAWSSIGLATQYF
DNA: TGTGCCTGGAGTTCCATAGGGTTAGCGACGCAGTATTTT

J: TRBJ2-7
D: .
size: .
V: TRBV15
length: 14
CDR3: CATSVRVITYEQYF
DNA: TGTGCCACCAGCGTCCGGGTCATCACCTACGAGCAGTACTTC

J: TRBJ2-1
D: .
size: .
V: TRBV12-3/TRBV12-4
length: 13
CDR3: CASSSRDTLNGIF
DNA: TGTGCCAGCAGTTCCCGGGACACACTTAATGGGATCTTC

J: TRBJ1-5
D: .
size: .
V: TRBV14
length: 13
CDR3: CASSSQGNQPQHF
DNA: TGTGCCAGCAGCTCTCAGGGGAATCAGCCCCAGCATTTT

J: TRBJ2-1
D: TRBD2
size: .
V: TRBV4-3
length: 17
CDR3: CASSQDIGLAGDNEQFF
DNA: TGCGCCAGCAGCCAAGATATTGGACTAGCGGGGGACAATGAGCAGTTCTTC

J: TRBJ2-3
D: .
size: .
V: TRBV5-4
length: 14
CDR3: CASSLGPSTDTQYF
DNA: TGTGCCAGCAGCTTGGGTCCTAGCACAGATACGCAGTATTTT

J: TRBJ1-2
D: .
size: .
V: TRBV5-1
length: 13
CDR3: CASTPETNYGYTF
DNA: TGCGCCAGCACCCCCGAGACAAACTATGGCTACACCTTC

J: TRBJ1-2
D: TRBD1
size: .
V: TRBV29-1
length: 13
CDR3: CSGGDRSNYGYTF
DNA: TGCAGCGGGGGGGACAGATCTAACTATGGCTACACCTTC

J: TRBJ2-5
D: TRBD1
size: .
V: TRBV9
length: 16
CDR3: CASSVDPGGVWETQYF
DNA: TGTGCCAGCAGCGTAGATCCAGGGGGCGTGTGGGAGACCCAGTACTTC

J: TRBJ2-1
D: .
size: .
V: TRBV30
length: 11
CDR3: CAGPFGGVQFF
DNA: TGTGCCGGGCCCTTCGGGGGTGTTCAGTTCTTC